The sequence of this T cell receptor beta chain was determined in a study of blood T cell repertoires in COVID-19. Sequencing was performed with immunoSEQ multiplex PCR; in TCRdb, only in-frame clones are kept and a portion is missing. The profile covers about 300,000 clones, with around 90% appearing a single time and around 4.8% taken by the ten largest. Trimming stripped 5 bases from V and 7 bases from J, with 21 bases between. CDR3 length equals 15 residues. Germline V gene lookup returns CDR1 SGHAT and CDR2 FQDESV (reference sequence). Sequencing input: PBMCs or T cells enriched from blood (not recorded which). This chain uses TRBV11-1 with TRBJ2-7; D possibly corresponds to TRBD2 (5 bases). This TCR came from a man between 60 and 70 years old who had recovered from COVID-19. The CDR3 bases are TGTGCCAGCAGCCAACCGTACGGGGTTGTCCGTGAGCAGTACTTC. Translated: CASSQPYGVVREQYF.